The rows below give T cell receptor beta chains drawn from one sample of a study of blood T cells in healthy people across ages. TCRdb re-derived calls from the 5' RACE reads in MiXCR, one entry per CDR3 protein. The data show about a million distinct CDR3 sequences, around two fifths seen once. Sequenced sample: blood. Every receptor here comes from a man aged 18 to 30 in good health. Each CDR3 is given with its conserved first and last residue. D genes are given only for firm matches. For some rows the clone size is stated as once, few or many, or as a class when expanded; others skip it.

clone size: .; V gene: TRBV6-1; J gene: TRBJ1-5; D gene: .; CDR3 DNA: TGTGCCAGCAGTGAGTTGAGCGCGGGCAATCAGCCCCAGCATTTT; CDR3 protein: CASSELSAGNQPQHF
clone size: .; V gene: TRBV25-1; J gene: TRBJ2-3; D gene: .; CDR3 DNA: TGTGCCAGCGGACACGGAGGGGGTGGAGATACGCAGTATTTT; CDR3 protein: CASGHGGGGDTQYF
clone size: .; V gene: TRBV14; J gene: TRBJ1-2; D gene: TRBD1; CDR3 DNA: TGTGCCAGCAGCCACCCTACACCGGGGACAGGAGAATATGGCTACACCTTC; CDR3 protein: CASSHPTPGTGEYGYTF
clone size: .; V gene: TRBV27; J gene: TRBJ1-6; D gene: .; CDR3 DNA: TGTGCCAGCAGTTTCCGACAGGAACGCTCCTATAATTCACCCCTCCACTTT; CDR3 protein: CASSFRQERSYNSPLHF
clone size: .; V gene: TRBV4-2; J gene: TRBJ1-2; D gene: .; CDR3 DNA: TGTGCCAGCAGCCAAGGAGGCCCCGAGGGGAACTGTGGCTACACCTTC; CDR3 protein: CASSQGGPEGNCGYTF
clone size: many; V gene: TRBV6-2/TRBV6-3; J gene: TRBJ2-7; D gene: .; CDR3 DNA: TGTGCCAGCAGTTACCAAAGAGGTGGGATTCGCTACGAGCAGTACTTC; CDR3 protein: CASSYQRGGIRYEQYF
clone size: .; V gene: TRBV28; J gene: TRBJ1-2; D gene: TRBD1; CDR3 DNA: TGTGCCAGCAGCTCAGACAGGGGGCACCTTTATGGCTACACCTTC; CDR3 protein: CASSSDRGHLYGYTF
clone size: .; V gene: TRBV11-2; J gene: TRBJ2-1; D gene: TRBD2; CDR3 DNA: TGTGCCAGCAGCTTTGGTCGGGGGGGGACCTACAATGAGCAGTTCTTC; CDR3 protein: CASSFGRGGTYNEQFF
clone size: .; V gene: TRBV2; J gene: TRBJ1-5; D gene: TRBD1; CDR3 DNA: TGTGCCAGCAGTAAGCCGGGACAGAGAGTGTATAGCAATCAGCCCCAGCATTTT; CDR3 protein: CASSKPGQRVYSNQPQHF
clone size: many; V gene: TRBV20-1; J gene: TRBJ1-4; D gene: .; CDR3 DNA: TGCAGTGCTAGAGTAGTGGATGGGGGGGGTACGACTAATGAAAAACTGTTTTTT; CDR3 protein: CSARVVDGGGTTNEKLFF
clone size: .; V gene: TRBV20-1; J gene: TRBJ2-3; D gene: .; CDR3 DNA: TGCAGTGCACCGGAGGGCGGGAGCACAGATACGCAGTATTTT; CDR3 protein: CSAPEGGSTDTQYF
clone size: .; V gene: TRBV14; J gene: TRBJ1-1; D gene: .; CDR3 DNA: TGTGCCAGCAGCCAAGATATTGGCAGGCGATATCGGGGCACTGAAGCTTTCTTT; CDR3 protein: CASSQDIGRRYRGTEAFF
clone size: few; V gene: TRBV29-1; J gene: TRBJ1-1; D gene: TRBD1; CDR3 DNA: TGCAGCGACAACAGGGGGTCCATGGAAGCTTTCTTT; CDR3 protein: CSDNRGSMEAFF
clone size: .; V gene: TRBV9; J gene: TRBJ1-2; D gene: .; CDR3 DNA: TGTGACAGTAGCCCGAGGACGGAAAACTATGGCTACACCTTC; CDR3 protein: CDSSPRTENYGYTF
clone size: .; V gene: TRBV20-1; J gene: TRBJ2-1; D gene: .; CDR3 DNA: TGCAGTGCGAGTTCTTTCCGGGATTCCTACAATGAGCAGTTCTTC; CDR3 protein: CSASSFRDSYNEQFF
clone size: .; V gene: TRBV6-5; J gene: TRBJ2-5; D gene: .; CDR3 DNA: TGTGCCAGCAGTTCGAGCAGGAAAGAGACCCAGTACTTC; CDR3 protein: CASSSSRKETQYF
clone size: .; V gene: TRBV4-2; J gene: TRBJ1-6; D gene: .; CDR3 DNA: TGTGCCAGCAGCCAAGATTTGGGGGTAAATTCACCCCTCCACTTT; CDR3 protein: CASSQDLGVNSPLHF
clone size: few; V gene: TRBV6-5; J gene: TRBJ2-2; D gene: TRBD1; CDR3 DNA: TGTGCCAGCAGTTTATCCGGGACAGGGAATACCGGGGAGCTGTTTTTT; CDR3 protein: CASSLSGTGNTGELFF
clone size: .; V gene: TRBV20-1; J gene: TRBJ2-2; D gene: TRBD2; CDR3 DNA: TGCAGTGCTAGACTAGCGGGGGCGAACACCGGGGAGCTGTTTTTT; CDR3 protein: CSARLAGANTGELFF
clone size: many; V gene: TRBV4-1; J gene: TRBJ1-2; D gene: TRBD1; CDR3 DNA: TGCGCCAGCAGCGGGCCGGGACAGGGGAACTATGGCTACACCTTC; CDR3 protein: CASSGPGQGNYGYTF
clone size: few; V gene: TRBV2; J gene: TRBJ2-1; D gene: TRBD2; CDR3 DNA: TGTGCCAGCAGAAATAGCGGGGAGTCACAAAATGAGCAGTTCTTC; CDR3 protein: CASRNSGESQNEQFF
clone size: few; V gene: TRBV6-6; J gene: TRBJ2-7; D gene: .; CDR3 DNA: TGTGCCAGCAGCACATTTAGCTCCTACGAGCAGTACTTC; CDR3 protein: CASSTFSSYEQYF
clone size: .; V gene: TRBV7-6; J gene: TRBJ2-2; D gene: TRBD1; CDR3 DNA: TGTGCCAGCAGCCTAGGGACAGGGACCACCGGGGAGCTGTTTTTT; CDR3 protein: CASSLGTGTTGELFF
clone size: .; V gene: TRBV7-6; J gene: TRBJ1-1; D gene: .; CDR3 DNA: TGTGCCAGCAGCTCGAACTGGGGCACTGAAGCTTTCTTT; CDR3 protein: CASSSNWGTEAFF
clone size: .; V gene: TRBV10-3; J gene: TRBJ1-2; D gene: .; CDR3 DNA: TGTGCCATCAGTGAGGGGGGGAATTTACGCTATGGCTACACCTTC; CDR3 protein: CAISEGGNLRYGYTF
clone size: few; V gene: TRBV4-3; J gene: TRBJ2-1; D gene: TRBD2; CDR3 DNA: TGCGCCAGCAGCTTCCCGGCGGGGGGGTCGGACAATGAGCAGTTCTTC; CDR3 protein: CASSFPAGGSDNEQFF
clone size: few; V gene: TRBV4-3; J gene: TRBJ2-3; D gene: .; CDR3 DNA: TGCGCCAGCCGGGGTGGAGCAGATACGCAGTATTTT; CDR3 protein: CASRGGADTQYF
clone size: .; V gene: TRBV20-1; J gene: TRBJ2-7; D gene: TRBD2; CDR3 DNA: TGCAGTGCTAGAGAGGGGACTAGCGCGGGCTACGAGCAGTACTTC; CDR3 protein: CSAREGTSAGYEQYF
clone size: .; V gene: TRBV4-1; J gene: TRBJ2-3; D gene: .; CDR3 DNA: TGCGCCAGCAGCCAGAGACAGATTAGCACAGATACGCAGTATTTT; CDR3 protein: CASSQRQISTDTQYF
clone size: few; V gene: TRBV6-5; J gene: TRBJ1-1; D gene: TRBD1; CDR3 DNA: TGTGCCAGCACCCAGGGGGGGGTCCACACTGAAGCTTTCTTT; CDR3 protein: CASTQGGVHTEAFF
clone size: .; V gene: TRBV5-5; J gene: TRBJ2-3; D gene: .; CDR3 DNA: TGTGCCAGCAAGGCGCTGAGCACAGATACGCAGTATTTT; CDR3 protein: CASKALSTDTQYF